These T cell receptor beta chains were read from a single sample in a study of identical twins. TCRdb analysed the 5' RACE reads with MiXCR anew, one entry per CDR3 protein. The sample contains approximately 250,000 distinct CDR3 sequences, 5.5% to 7.5% of which appear only once. These same data were also listed under a study on T cells expressing NK-cell markers.

The sequencing input was CD8+ T cells sorted from blood. Receptors originate from a woman younger than 35 in good health. Both conserved end residues are part of each CDR3. The D gene is left open where the match is weak. The size entry is marked missing in some rows and otherwise reads once, few, many or a size class.

d_call j_call clone_size v_call cdr3_aa cdr3_nt
- TRBJ2-7 many TRBV7-2 CASSFPQGGTYEQYF TGTGCCAGCAGCTTCCCACAGGGGGGGACCTACGAGCAGTACTTC
- TRBJ1-2 many TRBV16 CASSHGWDYGYTF TGTGCCAGCAGCCACGGGTGGGACTATGGCTACACCTTC
TRBD1 TRBJ2-1 many TRBV11-2 CASSLRGPGGSSYNEQFF TGTGCCAGCAGCTTAAGGGGGCCGGGCGGCAGCTCCTACAATGAGCAGTTCTTC
- TRBJ2-1 few TRBV3-1 CASSQDRVPPGKGFF TGTGCCAGCAGCCAAGATCGGGTCCCGCCCGGGAAGGGGTTCTTC
TRBD1 TRBJ2-7 few TRBV5-1 CASSLQGVSYEQYF TGCGCCAGCAGCCTACAGGGGGTATCCTACGAGCAGTACTTC
TRBD2 TRBJ2-3 - TRBV4-1 CASSQERLAVNTDTQYF TGCGCCAGCAGCCAAGAAAGACTAGCGGTAAACACAGATACGCAGTATTTT
- TRBJ1-2 - TRBV7-2 CASSPGLGANYGYTF TGTGCCAGCAGCCCGGGCCTGGGGGCTAACTATGGCTACACCTTC
- TRBJ2-4 many TRBV4-3 CASSAHFSEAKNIQYF TGCGCCAGCAGCGCACATTTTAGCGAGGCCAAAAACATTCAGTACTTC
- TRBJ2-7 - TRBV7-9 CASSLRVDEQYF TGTGCCAGCAGCCTAAGGGTGGACGAGCAGTACTTC
- TRBJ1-4 few TRBV27 CASSLWDNEKLFF TGTGCCAGCAGTTTATGGGATAATGAAAAACTGTTTTTT
TRBD2 TRBJ2-3 few TRBV5-1 CASSSGGLYTDTQYF TGCGCCAGCAGCTCGGGGGGGCTCTACACAGATACGCAGTATTTT
- TRBJ2-1 many TRBV5-1 CASTIGLGSYNEQFF TGCGCCAGCACCATAGGACTGGGATCGTACAATGAGCAGTTCTTC
TRBD2 TRBJ2-7 few TRBV4-3 CASSQLPGLAYEQYF TGCGCCAGCAGCCAGTTACCGGGACTAGCCTACGAGCAGTACTTC
- TRBJ2-5 - TRBV12-5 CASGNDRTTWETQYF TGTGCTAGTGGGAACGACAGGACGACGTGGGAGACCCAGTACTTC
- TRBJ1-4 many TRBV10-1 CASSEIDRGGANEKLFF TGCGCCAGCAGTGAAATTGATCGGGGGGGCGCGAATGAAAAACTGTTTTTT
TRBD2 TRBJ2-5 - TRBV29-1 CSGALAADLLQTQYF TGCAGCGGGGCACTAGCGGCCGATCTTCTCCAGACCCAGTACTTC